The 32 T cell receptor beta chains reported below all come from one sample, sequenced in a study of shared clonotypes between healthy human individuals. Profiled with immunoSEQ multiplex PCR; TCRdb holds only in-frame clones, not every one. This table has some 1.1 million clones, 60% to 80% appearing once. What was sequenced was memory CD4+ T cells from PBMCs. Indicated subset: CD45RA-negative fraction. These receptors all stem from a man aged 18 to 35 in good health. Some clones in this sample may be carry-over from other donors' samples.

This chain joins TRBV10-3 and TRBJ1-5; tentative D call: TRBD1 (5 bases). Germline V lookup: CDR1 ENHRY, CDR2 SYGVKD. CDR3 length equals 13 residues. V shed 10 bases and J shed 6 bases, with 16 bases lying between them. The CDR3 nucleotides read TGTGCCAGCAGCGAGGTGGGGGGTCAGCCCCAGCATTTT. It encodes CASSEVGGQPQHF.

The chain joins TRBV11-1 to TRBJ2-7, with 7 bases lining up with TRBD1. V was pared by 3 bases and J by 4 bases, with 6 bases of the junction left unmatched. The length of the CDR3 is 14 residues. CDR1 is SGHAT and CDR2 is FQDESV in the germline V gene (reference sequence). Here the CDR3 reads CASSFDRALYEQYF. As DNA, the CDR3 is TGTGCCAGCAGCTTCGACAGGGCCCTTTACGAGCAGTACTTC.

This chain joins TRBV9 and TRBJ2-2; D unclear. V was cut by 3 bases and J by 6 bases, with 9 bases left in between. This CDR3 is 13 amino acids long. Germline loops: CDR1 SGDLS, CDR2 YYNGEE. The CDR3 DNA sequence: TGTGCCAGCAGCGCCGAAATCGCCGGGGAGCTGTTTTTT. It specifies CASSAEIAGELFF.

This clone was recorded a few times. The chain joins TRBV4-2 to TRBJ2-7, with a weak D call TRBD2 (5 bases). This CDR3 contains 14 residues. CDR1 LGHNA and CDR2 YNFKEQ come from the germline V gene. V was clipped by 2 bases and J by 4 bases, with 12 bases between them. CDR3 nucleotides: TGTGCCAGCAGCCAATTAAGCGGCCTATACGAGCAGTACTTC. Residues: CASSQLSGLYEQYF.

The rearrangement uses TRBV19 and TRBJ1-1; the D gene is possibly TRBD1 (5 bases). Germline V gene lookup returns CDR1 LNHDA and CDR2 SQIVND (reference sequence). The CDR3 spans 14 residues. Trimming took 2 bases from V and 5 from J, leaving 12 bases between them. The CDR3 reads CASSIYRTGTEAFF. The CDR3, as DNA: TGTGCCAGTAGTATATACAGGACTGGGACTGAAGCTTTCTTT.

Comments on this clone: The junction departs from germline at one end; a sequencing error may be responsible. This chain links TRBV7-3 with TRBJ2-2, with D maybe TRBD2 (5 bases). This CDR3 contains 12 residues. Germline lookup yields CDR1 SGHTA and CDR2 FQGTGA. CDR3 region: CASRGKVRGAVF. The CDR3 DNA is TGTGCCAGCAGGGGAAAGGTTCGGGGAGCTGTTTTT.

The chain combines TRBV7-2 with TRBJ2-1; TRBD2 agrees at 7 bases. The V gene end was trimmed by 2 bases and the J gene end by 9 bases; junction bases not matched to a gene: 7. Germline assignment: CDR1 SGHTA and CDR2 FQGNSA. The length of the CDR3 is 14 residues. CDR3 sequence: CASSLMRETLEQFF. The CDR3 DNA reads as TGTGCCAGCAGCTTAATGCGGGAGACGCTTGAGCAGTTCTTC.

CDR3 amino acids: CASSARAFYGYTF. DNA for the CDR3: TGTGCCAGCAGCGCCCGGGCCTTCTATGGCTACACCTTC. The V and J genes are TRBV7-9 and TRBJ1-2; D remains unclear. The V and J ends lost 5 bases and 4 bases respectively, with 11 bases between them. The CDR3 is made up of 13 amino acids. Per germline, CDR1 SEHNR and CDR2 FQNEAQ (reference sequence).

The genes are TRBV30 and TRBJ2-7; TRBD2 matches 10 bases. The length of the CDR3 is 14 residues. CDR1 and CDR2 (germline): GTSNPN, SVGIG (reference sequence). After removal of 2 bases from V and 4 bases from J, the junction contained 5 bases not matched to a gene. Here the CDR3 reads CAWSIAGGEYEQYF. DNA of the CDR3: TGTGCCTGGAGTATAGCGGGAGGAGAGTACGAGCAGTACTTC.

This clone was observed a single time. J is TRBJ1-1 and V is TRBV27; D unresolved. The CDR3 has 15 amino acids. Trimming removed 7 bases at V and 4 bases at J, with 19 bases between. Germline CDR1 reads MNHEY; CDR2 reads SMNVEV (reference sequence). The DNA for the CDR3 is TGTGCCAGCACAGAAAGAGGAGCCCGGGGCACTGAAGCTTTCTTT. Protein sequence: CASTERGARGTEAFF.

This clone came up a few times. The V gene is TRBV11-2, the J gene TRBJ1-4; D possibly corresponds to TRBD1 (5 bases). This CDR3 has 17 amino acids. Germline assignment: CDR1 SGHAT and CDR2 FQNNGV. Between the trimmed V and J ends, which lost 3 bases and 1 base, there was a span of 15 bases. This chain's CDR3 is CASSFRRGEGTNEKLFF. CDR3 nucleotide sequence: TGTGCCAGCAGCTTTCGAAGGGGCGAAGGAACTAATGAAAAACTGTTTTTT.

As concerns this clone: Other DNA sequences in this specimen translate into the identical CDR3. The V and J genes are TRBV5-1 and TRBJ2-3; D unclear. The CDR3 covers 15 residues. CDR1 SGHRS and CDR2 YFSETQ come from the germline V gene. Trimming took off 0 bases at V and 2 bases at J, with 10 bases between the two ends. As DNA, the CDR3 is TGCGCCAGCAGCTTGGGCGGCACTTCCACAGATACGCAGTATTTT. It yields the protein CASSLGGTSTDTQYF.

This chain joins TRBV10-2 and TRBJ2-7, with a weak D call TRBD2 (5 bases). V lost 7 bases to trimming and J lost 0 bases, with 13 bases between them. The CDR3 loop spans 14 amino acids. Germline V gene sequence: CDR1 WSHSY, CDR2 SAAADI. The CDR3 protein is CASTKDLSSYEQYF. The CDR3 bases are TGCGCCAGCACCAAGGACTTAAGCTCCTACGAGCAGTACTTC.

The genes are TRBV6-6 and TRBJ1-2; TRBD1 matches 9 bases. The CDR3 extends over 14 amino acids. The germline V gene encodes CDR1 MNHNY and CDR2 SVGAGI (reference sequence). Trimming cost V 6 bases and J 3 bases; bases outside gene matches: 5. CDR3 in DNA: TGTGCCAGCAGGCCACACAGGGGGCACTATGGCTACACCTTC. Protein product: CASRPHRGHYGYTF.

This clone was observed a handful of times. One base separates it from a far larger clone, so it is likely a read error. J is TRBJ2-7 and V is TRBV30; D is perhaps TRBD1 or TRBD2 (5 bases each). CDR3 size: 13 residues. The germline V gene encodes CDR1 GTSNPN and CDR2 SVGIG (reference sequence). DNA for the CDR3: TGTGCCTCGCCGGGACCGTCCATCTACAAGCAGTACTTC. Amino acids: CASPGPSIYKQYF.

This rearrangement joins TRBV9 to TRBJ2-7; D assignment may be TRBD1 or TRBD2 (5 bases each). The CDR3 has 8 amino acids. The germline V gene encodes CDR1 SGDLS and CDR2 YYNGEE. This CDR3 reads CASSVGDV. In DNA, the CDR3 is TGTGCCAGCAGCGTAGGGGACGTA.

The chain recombines TRBV28 with TRBJ2-7, with TRBD1 identical over 7 bases. J gave up 5 bases and V 11 bases, and 9 bases lay outside the gene matches. The CDR3 length is 12 residues. Germline CDR1 reads MDHEN; CDR2 reads SYDVKM. CDR3 bases: TGTGCCCTACAGGGGCGAGGCCACGAGCAGTACTTC. This translates into CALQGRGHEQYF. The complete variable domain, with remaining parts taken from reference TRBV28 and TRBJ2-7, reads DVKVTQSSRYLVKRTGEKVFLECVQDMDHENMFWYRQDPGLGLRLIYFSYDVKMKEKGDIPEGYSVSREKKERFSLILESASTNQTSMYLCALQGRGHEQYFGPGTRLTVT.

This clone was detected only a few times. V and J are TRBV30 and TRBJ1-5; D perhaps matches TRBD1 (5 bases). The CDR3 totals 14 residues. Germline-derived CDR1 and CDR2 are GTSNPN and SVGIG (reference sequence). Trimming stripped 1 base from V and 5 bases from J, with 12 bases between. CDR3 in amino acids: CAWSGGNVDQPQHF. The DNA for the CDR3 is TGTGCCTGGAGTGGGGGGAACGTGGATCAGCCCCAGCATTTT.

This clone was counted once. V is TRBV28 and J is TRBJ1-1, with D possibly matching TRBD1 (5 bases). The CDR3 length is 14 residues. CDR1 is MDHEN, CDR2 SYDVKM, per germline. V gave up 3 bases and J gave up 0 bases, with 8 bases separating them. In DNA, the CDR3 is TGTGCCAGCAGTTTTACAGGAATGAACACTGAAGCTTTCTTT. The encoded protein is CASSFTGMNTEAFF.

V and J are TRBV4-2 and TRBJ2-7, with 9 bases fitting TRBD2. Germline V gene sequence: CDR1 LGHNA, CDR2 YNFKEQ. CDR3 length: 16 residues. Trimming took 1 base from V and 2 from J; bases not matched to a gene: 6. In DNA form, the CDR3 reads TGTGCCAGCAGCCAAGTTCTAGCTAGCGGGGCCTACGAGCAGTACTTC. Amino acids: CASSQVLASGAYEQYF.

This clone has a count of ten or more. The chain is built from TRBV7-6 and TRBJ2-7; D possibly corresponds to TRBD2 (6 bases). This CDR3 is built from 14 residues. CDR1 and CDR2 from the germline V gene are SGHVS and FNYEAQ. Trimming shortened V by 5 bases and J by 6 bases, and 17 bases separated the two germline ends. CDR3 DNA: TGTGCCAGCAGCGCAACGGGACTCCCCATCGAGCAGTACTTC. This codes for CASSATGLPIEQYF.

This chain uses TRBV2 with TRBJ1-5; a weak D match, TRBD1 (5 bases). The V and J ends lost 6 bases and 3 bases respectively, with 15 bases between them. The CDR3 loop spans 15 amino acids. From germline, CDR1 is SNHLY and CDR2 FYNNEI. CDR3 nucleotide sequence: TGTGCCAGCAGCCTTAGTCAGGGCGCCAATCAGCCCCAGCATTTT. Protein: CASSLSQGANQPQHF.

The chain recombines TRBV28 with TRBJ2-1; the match to TRBD2 covers 8 bases. This CDR3 is built from 15 residues. Trimming removed 5 bases from V and 6 bases from J; junction bases left unmatched: 9. Germline V gene lookup returns CDR1 MDHEN and CDR2 SYDVKM. The DNA for the CDR3 is TGTGCCAGCAGTGAGCCCTCCGGGAGGGCCAATGAGCAGTTCTTC. As protein: CASSEPSGRANEQFF.

The V call is TRBV2, the J call TRBJ2-7; D may be TRBD1 (5 bases). Trimming stripped 1 base from V and 12 bases from J, with 13 bases between. Per germline, CDR1 SNHLY and CDR2 FYNNEI. The CDR3 covers 12 residues. The CDR3 sequence: CASSEGWGLWYF. The CDR3 coding sequence is TGTGCCAGCAGTGAAGGCTGGGGCCTATGGTACTTC.

The CDR3 coding sequence is TGTGCCAGCAGCTTTATGGGGGCTAGCAACGAGCAGTACTTC. Translating it yields CASSFMGASNEQYF. This chain links TRBV7-2 with TRBJ2-7, with a weak D call TRBD1 (6 bases). V lost 3 bases to trimming and J lost 5 bases, with 14 bases between them. This CDR3 has 14 residues. Germline-derived CDR1 and CDR2 are SGHTA and FQGNSA. Using reference TRBV7-2 and TRBJ2-7 for the parts outside the CDR3, the full variable domain is GAGVSQSPSNKVTEKGKDVELRCDPISGHTALYWYRQSLGQGLEFLIYFQGNSAPDKSGLPSDRFSAERTGGSVSTLTIQRTQQEDSAVYLCASSFMGASNEQYFGPGTRLTVT.

As regards this clone: The same CDR3 is also encoded by other DNA sequences in this sample. This sequence joins TRBV7-3 and TRBJ2-1; D is unclear. Germline V CDR1 and CDR2: SGHTA, FQGTGA. The CDR3 runs 13 residues. Trimming removed 2 bases at V and 5 bases at J, with 7 bases between. CDR3 in DNA: TGTGCCAGCAGCTTAGGGCAGCACAATGAGCAGTTCTTC. Translated, it gives CASSLGQHNEQFF.

The chain employs TRBV28 and TRBJ1-5; tentatively, D is TRBD1 (5 bases). The CDR3 is 15 amino acids. V lost 3 bases and J 6 bases, leaving 15 bases between the germline ends. The germline V gene encodes CDR1 MDHEN and CDR2 SYDVKM. DNA of the CDR3: TGTGCCAGCAGTTTTTATCGGGGGATCGGTCAGCCCCAGCATTTT. It yields the protein CASSFYRGIGQPQHF.

The V gene is TRBV5-4, the J gene TRBJ1-2; no clear D. Germline loops: CDR1 SGHNT, CDR2 YYREEE (reference sequence). V lost 7 bases to trimming and J lost 1 base, with 8 bases between them. The CDR3 has 12 residues. The CDR3 nucleotides are TGTGCCAGCGGTCACGGTAACTATGGCTACACCTTC. Translated, it gives CASGHGNYGYTF.

The V gene is TRBV9, the J gene TRBJ2-3; D remains ambiguous. This CDR3 is 15 amino acids long. V lost 3 bases to trimming and J lost 4 bases, with 15 bases between them. Germline V gene sequence: CDR1 SGDLS, CDR2 YYNGEE. The CDR3: CASSANPVGPDTQYF. CDR3 coding DNA: TGTGCCAGCAGCGCAAACCCCGTGGGTCCAGATACGCAGTATTTT.

V is TRBV18 and J is TRBJ1-1; D call uncertain. The CDR3 is made up of 15 amino acids. V was cut by 2 bases and J by 0 bases, with 10 bases left in between. CDR1 is KGHSH and CDR2 is LQKENI in the germline V gene. Here the CDR3 DNA reads TGTGCCAGCTCACCAAGGGAGTCCATGAACACTGAAGCTTTCTTT. This sequence encodes CASSPRESMNTEAFF.

The chain joins TRBV5-1 to TRBJ2-3, with 8 bases matching TRBD2. In germline, CDR1 is SGHRS, CDR2 YFSETQ. Losses at the gene ends were 7 bases for V and 1 base for J; bases not matched to a gene: 5. CDR3 length equals 14 residues. In DNA form, the CDR3 reads TGCGCCAGCCAGGAGACTAGCGGCACAGATACGCAGTATTTT. Its translation is CASQETSGTDTQYF.

The V call is TRBV15, the J call TRBJ2-5; D is unresolved. V shed 4 bases and J shed 5 bases, with 8 bases lying between them. Germline CDR1 LNHNV, CDR2 YYDKDF (reference sequence). The CDR3 spans 12 residues. CDR3 sequence (DNA): TGTGCCACCAGCACTAGGTGGGAGACCCAGTACTTC. It encodes CATSTRWETQYF.